This record looks at one TCR beta chain sequence and its context. The data derive from a study of blood T cell repertoires in COVID-19. Study overall: Sites in the United States, Italy and Spain provided acute and convalescent COVID-19 samples.

Sequencing used immunoSEQ multiplex PCR; TCRdb keeps in-frame clones, though not all of them. The data show approximately 200,000 clones, 86% seen once. Germline-derived CDR1 and CDR2 are GTSNPN and SVGIG (reference sequence). The CDR3 is 14 residues long. V was trimmed by 5 bases and J by 6 bases, leaving 17 bases between them. Sequences were obtained from peripheral blood. The TCR originated in a woman in her 30s with active or convalescent COVID-19. The rearrangement joins TRBV30 to TRBJ1-5, with D perhaps TRBD1 (6 bases). CDR3 bases: TGTGCCTGGTCTCGGGGGGCGCAGGGTCAGCCCCAGCATTTT. It encodes CAWSRGAQGQPQHF.